The 6 T cell receptor beta chains given below trace back to one sample, sequenced in a study of regulatory T cells in long-lasting Graves disease. Arm-PCR with iRepertoire HTBI primers amplified the CDR3 regions for these TCR beta libraries. TCRdb re-analysed the multiplex PCR reads in MiXCR, keeping a single row per CDR3 protein. The top ten clones hold around 20% of a sample with about 360,000 distinct CDR3 sequences, 15% to 20% of them seen once. Time point specified: newly diagnosed GD, antithyroid drugs for less than 3 months. From RNA extracted from PBMCs, the TCR library was made. These sequences were also reported in another study, on T cells in Graves' hyperthyroidism and ophthalmopathy.

Sequencing was performed on peripheral blood mononuclear cells (PBMCs), taken at new diagnosis, from a patient treated with antithyroid drugs. These receptors were obtained from a woman aged 18-29 years with Graves disease.

This clonotype was seen at least ten times. The rearrangement joins TRBV11-3 to TRBJ2-1; a possible D gene is TRBD2 (6 bases). Germline V gives CDR1 SGHNT, CDR2 YENEEA. With 1 base removed from V and 4 bases from J, the gap between germline ends came to 11 bases. The CDR3 extends over 15 amino acids. CDR3: CASSLAGVGYNEQFF. CDR3 in DNA: TGTGCCAGCAGCTTAGCGGGAGTGGGATACAATGAGCAGTTCTTC.

The genes are TRBV6-1 and TRBJ2-7, with TRBD2 matching over 9 bases. Germline loops: CDR1 MNHNS, CDR2 SASEGT. The CDR3 covers 15 residues. V was clipped by 6 bases and J by 7 bases; unmatched bases: 13. CDR3 in DNA: TGTGCCAGCAGCCTGACTAGCGGAGGGTCCAATGAGCAGTACTTC. Translating gives CASSLTSGGSNEQYF.

Only a few counts were recorded for this clonotype. With a much larger clone just one base away, this may be a read error. The rearrangement uses TRBV6-1 and TRBJ2-3, with 7 bases matching TRBD2. The V segment lost 7 bases and the J segment 1 base; nucleotides outside the gene matches: 2. The CDR3 is 13 amino acids. Germline values: CDR1 MNHNS, CDR2 SASEGT. The CDR3 protein is CASTRGGTDTQYF. In DNA form, the CDR3 reads TGTGCCAGCACCCGGGGGGGCACAGATACGCAGTATTTT.

This clonotype was seen more than once but under ten times. This chain links TRBV5-1 with TRBJ2-7; D may be TRBD2 (5 bases). Germline V gives CDR1 SGHRS, CDR2 YFSETQ. V lost 3 bases and J 4 bases, leaving 17 bases between the germline ends. The CDR3 length is 15 residues. CDR3: CASSSREFQLYEQYF. Here the CDR3 DNA reads TGCGCCAGCAGCTCAAGGGAGTTCCAATTATACGAGCAGTACTTC.

The chain has TRBV5-4 and TRBJ2-5; maybe TRBD2 (6 bases). Trimming removed 4 bases from V and 1 base from J, with 14 bases in between. CDR3 length: 15 amino acids. Germline V gene data show CDR1 as SGHNT and CDR2 as YYREEE (reference sequence). The CDR3, as DNA: TGTGCCAGCAGCCCCAGACCTAGCGTCCAAGAGACCCAGTACTTC. This gives the protein CASSPRPSVQETQYF.

This clonotype was recorded at least ten times. The chain combines TRBV3-1 with TRBJ2-5; a weak D match, TRBD1 (6 bases). CDR3 size: 15 residues. Germline lookup yields CDR1 LGHDT and CDR2 YNNKEL (reference sequence). V lost 0 bases and J 2 bases, leaving 10 bases between the germline ends. The CDR3 loop is CASSQDGGLQETQYF. CDR3 sequence (DNA): TGTGCCAGCAGCCAAGATGGGGGCTTACAAGAGACCCAGTACTTC.